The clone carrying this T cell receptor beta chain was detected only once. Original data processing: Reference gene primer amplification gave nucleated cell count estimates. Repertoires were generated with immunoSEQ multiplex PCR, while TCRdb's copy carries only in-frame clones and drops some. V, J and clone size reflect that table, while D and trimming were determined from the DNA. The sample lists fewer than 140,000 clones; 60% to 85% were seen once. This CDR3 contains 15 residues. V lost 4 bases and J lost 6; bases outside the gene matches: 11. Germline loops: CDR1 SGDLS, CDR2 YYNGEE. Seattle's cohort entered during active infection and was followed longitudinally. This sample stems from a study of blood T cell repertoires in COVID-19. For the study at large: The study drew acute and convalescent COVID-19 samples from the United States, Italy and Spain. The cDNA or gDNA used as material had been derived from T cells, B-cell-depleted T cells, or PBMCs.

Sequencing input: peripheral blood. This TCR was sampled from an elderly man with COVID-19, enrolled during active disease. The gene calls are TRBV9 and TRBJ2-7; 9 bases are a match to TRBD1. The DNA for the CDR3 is TGTGCCAGCAGCTCAGACCCGGGACAGGGTGTCGAGCAGTACTTC. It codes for CASSSDPGQGVEQYF.